Here is one T cell receptor beta chain with its context. No cognate antigen has been identified for it. No much larger clonotype is one base removed from it; base qualities were not supplied. This sample stems from a study of PD-1 blockade in classical Hodgkin lymphoma (dated by TCRdb to 2020 to 2021). Some background on the complete study: Nivolumab dosing was 3 mg/kg intravenously every 2 weeks, continuing until either disease progression or unacceptable toxicity. The study used CyTOF and TCR beta sequencing to define a peripheral blood immune signature of response to PD-1 blockade in classical Hodgkin lymphoma.

The time point label here, explained by the study, means: cycle 2 day 1 (C2D1) of nivolumab. Every trial patient had relapsed after autologous stem cell transplantation, and cohorts A, B and C differed in prior brentuximab vedotin exposure. The trial cohort comprised more than 55 patients with relapsed/refractory classical Hodgkin lymphoma whose best overall responses were complete response, partial response or progressive disease. Single-agent nivolumab was administered to trial patients in the multi-cohort phase II CheckMate 205 trial. An independent review committee assessed best overall response by applying the 2007 International Working Group response criteria. Trial PBMCs were collected immediately before nivolumab initiation (C1D1) and during therapy at cycle 2 day 1 and cycle 4 day 1. Peripheral blood was collected in 8 mL Vacutainer Cell Preparation Tubes, from which PBMCs were isolated by centrifugation and then cryopreserved.

Based on the germline V gene, the CDR1 and CDR2 sequences are MDHEN and SYDVKM. CDR3 length: 15 amino acids, cysteine to phenylalanine. The kept DNA is CDR3 alone, 45 bases in frame from the first base. Relative to germline, V is 7 bases shorter and J is 7 bases shorter, with 19 bases between their ends. Paper-wide results and their limitations: Lower diversity was observed in patients in whom nivolumab was started less than 1 year after ASCT, and these patients were excluded from later analyses so that confounding by immune reconstitution would be avoided. Trial patients with a complete response had baseline diversity similar to that of newly diagnosed patients, while partial responders and progressors had significantly lower diversity. The study covered only a single clinical trial cohort, and the causes of the repertoire differences, possibly disease activity or prior therapy, were still not defined. Baseline TCR diversity was reported to be lower in newly diagnosed patients than in healthy donors, and even lower in relapsed/refractory patients. A significant rise by C4D1 was seen in CD4+ but not CD8+ TCR diversity (p=0.0027 vs p=0.16), with the rise being most apparent in complete responders (p=0.02).

Genomic DNA was isolated using the Qiagen DNeasy kit from unsorted PBMCs as well as from negatively selected CD4+ and CD8+ fractions. Using primers that anneal to V and J segments, immunoSEQ multiplex PCR amplified the TCR beta CDR3 regions. Amplification bias was minimized using a synthetic immune receptor repertoire, and residual bias was removed computationally after sequencing. Per the original workflow: Repertoire diversity was quantified as the Shannon entropy index using custom Python scripts. Unsorted, CD4+ and CD8+ repertoires were analyzed separately, except in combined analyses where CD4+ and CD8+ sequences were merged in silico. Clonal expansion was defined as a frequency increase of at least 2-fold after treatment compared with C1D1, and clones undetected at baseline were assigned a pseudocount of 0.5. Clones with 0 or 1 copy at C1D1 were classified as singleton clones, and clones with 2 or more copies were classified as non-singleton clones. Clones expanded in unsorted samples were assigned a CD4+, CD8+ or unknown annotation through matching of protein sequences in sorted samples from the same patient. Wilcoxon tests were applied to paired samples to test diversity changes from C1D1 to C4D1. TCRdb took over this immuneACCESS table, retaining in-frame rearrangements with V and J assigned. Such tables are incomplete; in checked studies, under half of the missing clones stem from an unresolved V gene, and the remainder is unexplained. The V and J calls and clone size are taken from that table; D and trimming were inferred from the DNA. The sample includes some 14,000 clones, with 78% observed a single time. Under 30% of the sample goes to the ten largest clones.

Sequenced here: peripheral blood mononuclear cells (PBMCs), sampled before the second cycle of nivolumab. This chain joins TRBV28 to TRBJ1-4; the D region possibly corresponds to TRBD1 (5 bases align). The receptor was isolated from a human donor with classical Hodgkin lymphoma. This receptor carries the CDR3 CASTTGRGRGEKLFF. The base sequence is TGTGCCAGCACCACTGGAAGAGGGAGGGGTGAAAAACTGTTTTTT.